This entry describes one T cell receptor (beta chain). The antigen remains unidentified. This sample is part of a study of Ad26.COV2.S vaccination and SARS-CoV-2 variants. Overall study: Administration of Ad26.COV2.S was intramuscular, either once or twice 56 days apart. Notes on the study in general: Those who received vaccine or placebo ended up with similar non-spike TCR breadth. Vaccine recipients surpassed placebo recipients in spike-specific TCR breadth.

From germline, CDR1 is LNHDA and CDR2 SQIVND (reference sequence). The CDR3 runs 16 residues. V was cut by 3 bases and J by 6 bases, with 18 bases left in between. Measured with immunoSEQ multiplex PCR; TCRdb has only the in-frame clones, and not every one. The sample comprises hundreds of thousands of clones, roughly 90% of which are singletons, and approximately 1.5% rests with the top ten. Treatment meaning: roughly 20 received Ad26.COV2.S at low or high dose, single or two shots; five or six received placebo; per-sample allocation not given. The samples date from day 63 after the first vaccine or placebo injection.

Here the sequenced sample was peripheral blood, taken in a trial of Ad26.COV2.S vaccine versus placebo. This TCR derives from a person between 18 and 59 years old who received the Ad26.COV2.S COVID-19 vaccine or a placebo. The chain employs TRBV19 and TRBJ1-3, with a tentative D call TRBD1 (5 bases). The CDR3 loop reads CASSIRAAWGENTIYF. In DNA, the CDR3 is TGTGCCAGTAGTATCAGGGCGGCCTGGGGAGAAAACACCATATATTTT.